This entry features one T cell receptor beta chain sequence. The data derive from a study of blood T cell repertoires in COVID-19. Libraries were prepared by immunoSEQ multiplex PCR; TCRdb keeps only in-frame clonotypes and omits some of them. Of over 20,000 clones in the sample, 80% to 90% were seen once. The length of the CDR3 is 14 residues. Germline CDR1 and CDR2: MRHNA and SNTAGT. Unmatched junction bases numbered 6, after V lost 6 bases and J lost 4 bases. The chain couples TRBV6-4 to TRBJ2-3; 8 bases map to TRBD2. The specimen was peripheral blood. The origin of this receptor is a man in his 70s with acute or convalescent COVID-19. CDR3 bases: TGTGCCAGCAGAGATAGCGGGACCTCAGATACGCAGTATTTT. This translates into CASRDSGTSDTQYF.